A single sample is the source of the 15 T cell receptor beta chains below, sequenced in a study of T cell repertoires in cytomegalovirus infection. Using its own MiXCR run on the reads, TCRdb lists one record per CDR3 protein. The table includes over 300,000 distinct CDR3 sequences, 9% to 9.5% detected once. The sample was PBMCs. The source of these receptors is a human donor in good health (CMV status not recorded). Some clones in this sample may be carry-over from other donors' samples.

The J gene is TRBJ2-3, the V gene TRBV24-1; 9 bases fit TRBD1. V was pared by 9 bases and J by 2 bases, with 2 bases of the junction left unmatched. The CDR3 covers 13 residues. Germline V gene data show CDR1 as KGHDR and CDR2 as SFDVKD. CDR3 sequence reads: CATGDRVTDTQYF. Written as DNA, the CDR3 is TGTGCCACCGGGGACAGGGTCACAGATACGCAGTATTTT.

J is TRBJ2-1 and V is TRBV20-1; D is unresolved. Germline assignment: CDR1 DFQATT and CDR2 SNEGSKA (reference sequence). The germline V and J ends were trimmed by 3 bases and 0 bases, with 12 bases remaining between them. The CDR3 totals 15 residues. DNA of the CDR3: TGCAGTGCTAGGTCCGGAGCCAGCTCCTACAATGAGCAGTTCTTC. Its translation: CSARSGASSYNEQFF.

V usage is TRBV19 and J usage is TRBJ2-1; no firm D call. There are 16 residues in the CDR3. Trimming left V 6 bases short and J 5 bases short, with 20 bases between. Germline V CDR1 and CDR2: LNHDA, SQIVND (reference sequence). The CDR3 nucleotides read TGTGCCAGTAGGCCCCAAGGCCTTGGAAACCACAATGAGCAGTTCTTC. It encodes CASRPQGLGNHNEQFF.

This clonotype was detected only a few times. The chain couples TRBV20-1 to TRBJ2-7; 8 nucleotides match TRBD2. The CDR3 totals 13 residues. Germline V gene sequence: CDR1 DFQATT, CDR2 SNEGSKA (reference sequence). The trim removed 4 bases at V and 0 bases at J, leaving 2 bases unmatched. The CDR3 DNA follows: TGCAGTGCTAAAAGCGGGAGCTCCTACGAGCAGTACTTC. It yields the protein CSAKSGSSYEQYF.

At least ten counts were recorded for this clonotype. The chain is built from TRBV7-2 and TRBJ2-1; 7 nucleotides match TRBD1. This CDR3 is 16 amino acids long. V dropped 7 bases and J dropped 0; count of bases not matched to a gene: 9. Germline values: CDR1 SGHTA, CDR2 FQGNSA. The CDR3 region has the DNA TGTGCCAGCACCCCGACAGGGATAGGCTCCTACAATGAGCAGTTCTTC. Protein product: CASTPTGIGSYNEQFF.

V gene TRBV11-2 combines with J gene TRBJ1-5; a possible D gene is TRBD1 (6 bases). The length of the CDR3 is 13 residues. Germline values: CDR1 SGHAT, CDR2 FQNNGV. With 5 bases removed from V and 6 bases from J, the gap between germline ends came to 11 bases. CDR3 sequence reads: CASSVNRVQPQHF. The DNA of the CDR3 is TGTGCCAGCAGCGTAAACAGGGTTCAGCCCCAGCATTTT.

The chain carries TRBV4-2 and TRBJ1-1, with D perhaps matching TRBD1 (5 bases). CDR3 length: 13 amino acids. CDR1 and CDR2 from the germline V gene are LGHNA and YNFKEQ. V was trimmed by 5 bases and J by 4 bases, leaving 11 bases between them. The CDR3 loop reads CASSNGGVTEAFF. CDR3 DNA: TGTGCCAGCAGCAACGGGGGGGTCACTGAAGCTTTCTTT.

This chain connects TRBV6-1 to TRBJ1-5; D remains unclear. The CDR3 has 16 amino acids. Germline V gene lookup returns CDR1 MNHNS and CDR2 SASEGT. V was cut by 2 bases and J by 2 bases, with 13 bases left in between. The CDR3 region has the DNA TGTGCCAGCAGTGAACGCTCGAGGGATCGCAATCAGCCCCAGCATTTT. Translation: CASSERSRDRNQPQHF.

In its sample, this clonotype was seen a few times. The chain combines TRBV12-3 or TRBV12-4 with TRBJ1-1; D possibly corresponds to TRBD1 (6 bases). Trimming shortened V by 7 bases and J by 6 bases, and 21 bases separated the two germline ends. The CDR3 runs to 15 residues. CDR3 sequence (DNA): TGTGCCAGCACTCTTATGGACAGCCCAACCTCTGAAGCTTTCTTT. Translated, it gives CASTLMDSPTSEAFF.

V usage is TRBV19 and J usage is TRBJ2-7; D is ambiguous. CDR3 length: 12 residues. Germline V gene data show CDR1 as LNHDA and CDR2 as SQIVND (reference sequence). V was pared by 7 bases and J by 3 bases, with 10 bases between. CDR3 loop: CASTAPDYEQYF. Here the CDR3 DNA reads TGTGCCAGTACCGCCCCCGACTACGAGCAGTACTTC.

At least ten counts were recorded for this clonotype. CDR3 sequence (DNA): TGTGCCAGCAGCCCAGGAGGGGTGAATACGCAGTATTTT. Translating it yields CASSPGGVNTQYF. V is TRBV7-8 and J is TRBJ2-3; tentative D call: TRBD2 (6 bases). The CDR3 contains 13 residues. Trimming left V 5 bases short and J 7 bases short, with 13 bases between. The germline CDR1 and CDR2 sequences are SGHVS and FQNEAQ.

In this sample, this clonotype turned up a few times. The CDR3, as DNA: TGTGCCAGCAGCCAAGTCGGGCTGCACAATGAGCAGTTCTTC. Encoded protein: CASSQVGLHNEQFF. The rearrangement uses TRBV4-2 and TRBJ2-1; D not resolved. From germline, CDR1 is LGHNA and CDR2 YNFKEQ. Trimming shortened V by 1 base and J by 5 bases, and 9 bases separated the two germline ends. This CDR3 is 14 amino acids long.

The V and J genes are TRBV25-1 and TRBJ1-1; a possible D gene is TRBD1 (5 bases). From germline, CDR1 is MGHDK and CDR2 SYGVNS. Deletions cut 7 bases from V and 1 base from J, with 10 bases between. The CDR3 has 13 amino acids. CDR3 loop: CASNPGGNTEAFF. CDR3 bases: TGTGCCAGCAATCCGGGGGGGAACACTGAAGCTTTCTTT.

The table lists this clonotype with many counts. The J gene is TRBJ2-1, the V gene TRBV7-2, with 11 bases identical to TRBD2. The ends lost 2 bases at V and 10 bases at J; junction bases unmatched: 10. CDR1 is SGHTA and CDR2 is FQGNSA in the germline V gene. CDR3 length: 16 residues. CDR3 loop: CASSLRRLAGGQEQFF. DNA for the CDR3: TGTGCCAGCAGCTTAAGGCGGCTAGCGGGAGGCCAAGAGCAGTTCTTC.

Many counts were recorded for this clonotype. The chain carries TRBV4-2 and TRBJ2-3; 9 nucleotides line up with TRBD1. Germline V gene lookup returns CDR1 LGHNA and CDR2 YNFKEQ. V shed 3 bases and J 6 bases; nucleotides not matched to a gene: 4. This CDR3 region has 14 residues. In DNA form, the CDR3 reads TGTGCCAGCAGCCAGGACAGGGGTCCGGATACGCAGTATTTT. Its translation is CASSQDRGPDTQYF.